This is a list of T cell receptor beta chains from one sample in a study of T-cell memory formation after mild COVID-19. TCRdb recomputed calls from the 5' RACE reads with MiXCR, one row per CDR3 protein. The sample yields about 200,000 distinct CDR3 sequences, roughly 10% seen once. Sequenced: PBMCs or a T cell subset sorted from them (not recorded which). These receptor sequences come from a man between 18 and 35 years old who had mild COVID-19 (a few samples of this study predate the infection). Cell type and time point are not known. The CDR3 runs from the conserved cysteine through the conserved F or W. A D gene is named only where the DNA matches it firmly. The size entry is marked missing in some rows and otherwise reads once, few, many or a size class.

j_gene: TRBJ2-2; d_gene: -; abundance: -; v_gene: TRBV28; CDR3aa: CASSPPGVTGELFF; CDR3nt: TGTGCCAGCAGTCCCCCGGGGGTCACCGGGGAGCTGTTTTTT
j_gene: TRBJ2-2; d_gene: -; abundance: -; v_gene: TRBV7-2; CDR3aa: CASGSGPYNTGELFF; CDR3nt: TGTGCCAGTGGGTCCGGGCCCTACAACACCGGGGAGCTGTTTTTT
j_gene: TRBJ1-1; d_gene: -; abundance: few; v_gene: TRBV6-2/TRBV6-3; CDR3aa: CASNAGTTDTEAFF; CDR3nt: TGTGCCAGCAATGCCGGGACAACGGACACTGAAGCTTTCTTT
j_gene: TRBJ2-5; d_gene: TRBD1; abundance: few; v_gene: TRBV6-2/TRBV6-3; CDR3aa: CASSFPGGSRETQYF; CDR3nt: TGTGCCAGCAGTTTCCCAGGGGGCTCGAGGGAGACCCAGTACTTC
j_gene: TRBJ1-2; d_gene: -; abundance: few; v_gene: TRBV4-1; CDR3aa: CASSPGQVSGYTF; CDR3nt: TGCGCCAGCAGTCCGGGACAAGTCTCTGGCTACACCTTC
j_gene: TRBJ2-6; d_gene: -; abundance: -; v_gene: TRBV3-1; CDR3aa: CASSHGSGESSGANVLTF; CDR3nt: TGTGCCAGCAGCCACGGCTCGGGGGAGTCCTCTGGGGCCAACGTCCTGACTTTC
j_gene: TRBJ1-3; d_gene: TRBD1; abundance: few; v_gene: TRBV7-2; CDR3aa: CASRPQGGGIPGNTIYF; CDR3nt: TGTGCCAGCAGGCCCCAGGGGGGGGGGATACCTGGAAACACCATATATTTT
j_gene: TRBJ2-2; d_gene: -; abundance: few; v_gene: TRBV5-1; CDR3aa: CASSFGGSNTGELFF; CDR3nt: TGCGCCAGCAGCTTTGGAGGTTCGAACACCGGGGAGCTGTTTTTT
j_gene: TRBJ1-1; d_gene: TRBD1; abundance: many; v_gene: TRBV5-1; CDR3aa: CASTYRQGLNTEAFF; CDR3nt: TGCGCCAGCACCTATCGACAGGGGCTTAACACTGAAGCTTTCTTT
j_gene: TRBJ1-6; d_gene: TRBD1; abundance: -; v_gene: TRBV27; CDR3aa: CASRAQGQSPLHF; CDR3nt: TGTGCCAGCAGGGCACAGGGGCAATCACCCCTCCACTTT
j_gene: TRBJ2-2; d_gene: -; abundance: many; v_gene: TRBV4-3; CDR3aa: CASSHAATAGELFF; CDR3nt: TGCGCCAGCAGCCATGCGGCTACGGCCGGGGAGCTGTTTTTT
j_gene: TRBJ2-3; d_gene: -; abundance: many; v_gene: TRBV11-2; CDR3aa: CASSGGSFTLRTQYF; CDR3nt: TGTGCCAGCAGCGGGGGCTCATTTACGTTGCGTACGCAGTATTTT
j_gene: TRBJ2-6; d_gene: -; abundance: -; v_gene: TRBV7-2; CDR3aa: CASTLDRSGANVLTF; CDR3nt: TGTGCCAGCACCCTGGACCGGTCTGGGGCCAACGTCCTGACTTTC
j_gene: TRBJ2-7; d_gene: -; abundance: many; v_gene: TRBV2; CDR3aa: CASGGTFSYEQYF; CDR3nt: TGTGCCAGCGGCGGGACATTCTCCTACGAGCAGTACTTC
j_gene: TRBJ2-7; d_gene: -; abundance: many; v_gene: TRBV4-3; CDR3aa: CASSQEDEQYF; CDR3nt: TGCGCCAGCAGCCAAGAAGACGAGCAGTACTTC
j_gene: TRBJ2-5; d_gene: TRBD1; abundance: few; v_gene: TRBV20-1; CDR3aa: CSAKLTGQETQYF; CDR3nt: TGCAGTGCTAAATTGACAGGGCAAGAGACCCAGTACTTC
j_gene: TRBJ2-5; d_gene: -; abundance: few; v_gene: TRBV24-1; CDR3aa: CATGQYQETQYF; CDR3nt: TGTGCCACCGGGCAGTACCAAGAGACCCAGTACTTC
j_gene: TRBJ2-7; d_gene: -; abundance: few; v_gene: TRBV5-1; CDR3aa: CASSLGRRYEQYF; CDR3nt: TGCGCCAGCAGCTTGGGCAGGAGGTACGAGCAGTACTTC
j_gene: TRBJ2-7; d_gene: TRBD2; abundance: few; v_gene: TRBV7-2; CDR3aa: CASSPKPGGPYEQYF; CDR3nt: TGTGCCAGCAGCCCCAAGCCGGGGGGTCCCTACGAGCAGTACTTC
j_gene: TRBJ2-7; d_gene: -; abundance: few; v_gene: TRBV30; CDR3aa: CAWSTPGPYYEQYF; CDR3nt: TGTGCCTGGAGTACTCCGGGCCCATACTACGAGCAGTACTTC
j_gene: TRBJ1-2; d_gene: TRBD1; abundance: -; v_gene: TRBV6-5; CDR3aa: CASSYANRGFDVNYGYTF; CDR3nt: TGTGCCAGCAGTTACGCGAACAGGGGCTTTGATGTAAACTATGGCTACACCTTC
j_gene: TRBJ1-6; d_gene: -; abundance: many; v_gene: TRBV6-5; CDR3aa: CASSYSASWGGSPLHF; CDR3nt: TGTGCCAGCAGTTACTCGGCCAGCTGGGGTGGTTCACCCCTCCACTTT
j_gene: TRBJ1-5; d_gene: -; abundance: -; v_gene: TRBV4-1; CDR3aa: CASSQSPFVGNQPQHF; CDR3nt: TGCGCCAGCAGCCAATCCCCCTTCGTCGGGAATCAGCCCCAGCATTTT
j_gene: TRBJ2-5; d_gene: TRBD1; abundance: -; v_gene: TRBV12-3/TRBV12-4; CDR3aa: CASSTRDRAETQYF; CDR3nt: TGTGCCAGCAGTACCCGGGACAGGGCTGAGACCCAGTACTTC
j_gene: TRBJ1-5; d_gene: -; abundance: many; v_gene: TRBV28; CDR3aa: CASSRRAQTSPPQHF; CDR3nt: TGTGCCAGCAGTAGAAGGGCACAGACTTCTCCGCCCCAGCATTTT
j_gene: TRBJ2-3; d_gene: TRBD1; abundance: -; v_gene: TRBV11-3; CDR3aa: CASSLGRGNARQYF; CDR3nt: TGTGCCAGCAGCTTAGGCAGGGGGAACGCCCGGCAGTATTTT
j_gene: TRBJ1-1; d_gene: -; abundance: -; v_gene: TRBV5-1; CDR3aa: CASSLGSGNTEAFF; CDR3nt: TGCGCCAGCAGCTTAGGCTCGGGGAACACTGAAGCTTTCTTT
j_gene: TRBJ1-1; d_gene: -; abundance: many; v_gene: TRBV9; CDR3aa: CASSVGVSAEAFF; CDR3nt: TGTGCCAGCAGCGTCGGTGTTAGCGCTGAAGCTTTCTTT
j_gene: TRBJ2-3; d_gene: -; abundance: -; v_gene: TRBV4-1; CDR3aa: CASSQGKADTQYF; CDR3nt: TGCGCCAGCAGCCAAGGAAAGGCAGATACGCAGTATTTT